The rows below give T cell receptor beta chains drawn from one sample of a study of sequential checkpoint blockade in melanoma. TCRdb's copy holds only in-frame clones and misses some; the assay was immunoSEQ multiplex PCR. The repertoire holds 15,000 to 20,000 clones, with approximately 58% as singletons. The source was CD8+ T cells sorted from blood (inferred from file names), collected from a patient given nivolumab and ipilimumab in sequence. Source of these receptors: a human donor with melanoma. Both conserved end residues are part of each CDR3. A D gene is named only where the DNA matches it firmly. The listing skips clone size in some rows; elsewhere it reads once, few, many or a size class.

d_gene	len	v_gene	abundance	j_gene	CDR3aa	CDR3nt
TRBD1	14	TRBV25-1	NA	TRBJ1-2	CASSGIQGNYGYTF	TGTGCCAGCAGTGGAATACAGGGGAACTATGGCTACACCTTC
NA	15	TRBV6-1	NA	TRBJ1-4	CASSEQGIGNEKLFF	TGTGCCAGCAGCGAGCAGGGTATCGGAAATGAAAAACTGTTTTTT
NA	15	TRBV27	NA	TRBJ2-2	CASLFGGPQCGELFF	TGTGCCAGCCTCTTCGGGGGGCCCCAATGCGGGGAGCTGTTTTTT
TRBD1	14	TRBV6-5	NA	TRBJ2-7	CASSWGTGAYEQYF	TGTGCCAGCAGTTGGGGGACAGGAGCCTACGAGCAGTACTTC
TRBD1	15	TRBV4-1	NA	TRBJ2-5	CASSSPGTGEETQYF	TGCGCCAGCAGCTCCCCCGGGACAGGGGAGGAGACCCAGTACTTC
TRBD2	14	TRBV2	NA	TRBJ2-7	CASSEGAGGYEQYF	TGTGCCAGCAGTGAGGGAGCGGGGGGGTACGAGCAGTACTTC
TRBD2	18	TRBV19	few	TRBJ2-3	CASSPGLAGGKSPDTQYF	TGTGCCAGTAGCCCGGGACTAGCGGGGGGTAAAAGTCCAGATACGCAGTATTTT
TRBD1	14	TRBV7-2	NA	TRBJ2-7	CASSQGQGNYEQYF	TGTGCCAGCAGCCAAGGACAGGGAAACTACGAGCAGTACTTC
NA	17	TRBV4-1	NA	TRBJ1-3	CASSQRLTGSSGNTIYF	TGCGCCAGCAGCCAACGACTTACAGGGAGCTCTGGAAACACCATATATTTT
NA	12	TRBV5-3	few	TRBJ2-2	CASEAGTGELFF	TGTGCCAGCGAAGCCGGGACCGGGGAGCTGTTTTTT
NA	16	TRBV6-1	NA	TRBJ2-7	CAISEGGRGRTYEQYF	TGTGCCATCAGTGAGGGGGGGAGAGGGAGGACTTACGAGCAGTACTTC
TRBD2	14	TRBV29-1	NA	TRBJ2-2	CSVMGLGVSGELFF	TGCAGCGTAATGGGACTAGGGGTATCCGGGGAGCTGTTTTTT
NA	15	TRBV7-8	NA	TRBJ2-1	CASSPPRGTYNEQFF	TGTGCCAGCAGCCCCCCCAGGGGAACCTACAATGAGCAGTTCTTC
TRBD1	15	TRBV6-6	few	TRBJ2-1	CASRAGQGSPFEQFF	TGTGCCAGCAGGGCCGGACAGGGGTCCCCCTTTGAGCAGTTCTTC
TRBD2	17	TRBV2	NA	TRBJ2-1	CASSDSSLAGGLDEQFF	TGTGCCAGCAGTGATAGTTCTCTAGCGGGAGGACTTGATGAGCAGTTCTTC
NA	12	TRBV4-2	NA	TRBJ2-1	CATIPFSGEQFF	TGTGCCACAATACCTTTTAGCGGAGAGCAGTTCTTC
NA	15	TRBV2	NA	TRBJ2-7	CASSTLTVTGYEQYF	TGTGCCAGCAGCACCCTGACAGTTACCGGTTACGAGCAGTACTTC
TRBD2	15	TRBV5-4	NA	TRBJ2-7	CASSFYGAGVYEQYF	TGTGCCAGCAGCTTTTATGGAGCGGGAGTATACGAGCAGTACTTC
NA	16	TRBV19	NA	TRBJ1-3	CASSETVTSSGNTIYF	TGTGCCAGTAGTGAGACAGTCACCAGCTCTGGAAACACCATATATTTT
NA	15	TRBV7-6	NA	TRBJ2-3	CASSLGSGNTDTQYF	TGTGCCAGCAGCTTAGGGTCCGGGAACACAGATACGCAGTATTTT
NA	14	TRBV9	once	TRBJ1-1	CASSVVGGATEAFF	TGTGCCAGCAGCGTAGTTGGAGGGGCCACTGAAGCTTTCTTT
NA	14	TRBV28	NA	TRBJ1-5	CASSLLEGNQPQHF	TGTGCCAGCAGTTTATTGGAGGGAAATCAGCCCCAGCATTTT
NA	14	TRBV10-3	few	TRBJ2-7	CAITVSGNSYEQYF	TGTGCCATCACCGTGAGCGGCAACAGTTACGAGCAGTACTTC
NA	14	TRBV5-6	few	TRBJ2-2	CASSWTVATGELFF	TGTGCCAGCAGCTGGACAGTTGCGACCGGGGAGCTGTTTTTT
TRBD1	15	TRBV6-1	few	TRBJ2-1	CASSEGTGGLDEQFF	TGTGCCAGCAGTGAAGGGACAGGGGGCCTCGATGAGCAGTTCTTC
TRBD2	15	TRBV7-9	NA	TRBJ2-3	CASSPAGGSADTQYF	TGTGCCAGCAGCCCAGCGGGGGGATCTGCAGATACGCAGTATTTT
NA	14	TRBV4-1	NA	TRBJ1-1	CASSPSTGNTEAFF	TGCGCCAGCAGCCCTTCGACAGGGAACACTGAAGCTTTCTTT
TRBD2	16	TRBV19	NA	TRBJ2-7	CASSGTPLAGIYEQYF	TGTGCCAGTAGTGGAACCCCACTAGCGGGAATCTACGAGCAGTACTTC
NA	14	TRBV5-1	NA	TRBJ2-7	CASSLTFGVYEQYF	TGCGCCAGCAGCCTGACTTTTGGTGTCTACGAGCAGTACTTC
NA	13	TRBV6-1	few	TRBJ2-3	CASRVVGADTQYF	TGTGCCAGTCGAGTAGTCGGTGCAGATACGCAGTATTTT
TRBD2	15	TRBV5-1	NA	TRBJ2-1	CASSLIGTSYNEQFF	TGCGCCAGCAGCTTGATTGGGACTAGTTACAATGAGCAGTTCTTC
NA	13	TRBV5-4	NA	TRBJ2-7	CASSLVDSYEQYF	TGTGCCAGCAGCTTGGTGGACAGTTACGAGCAGTACTTC
NA	13	TRBV4-1	NA	TRBJ2-1	CASSQVTGDEQFF	TGCGCCAGCAGCCAAGTAACCGGGGATGAGCAGTTCTTC
TRBD2	15	TRBV28	once	TRBJ2-3	CASSSLAASTDTQYF	TGTGCCAGCAGCTCCCTAGCGGCTAGCACAGATACGCAGTATTTT
TRBD1	16	TRBV5-1	NA	TRBJ1-1	CASSSGTGGWGTEAFF	TGCGCCAGCAGCTCCGGGACAGGGGGCTGGGGCACTGAAGCTTTCTTT
TRBD2	15	TRBV19	NA	TRBJ2-1	CASSTVAGVYNEQFF	TGTGCCAGTAGTACAGTAGCGGGGGTATACAATGAGCAGTTCTTC
NA	12	TRBV2	NA	TRBJ2-7	CASTDNSYEQYF	TGTGCCAGCACAGACAACTCCTACGAGCAGTACTTC
TRBD2	14	TRBV15	NA	TRBJ2-1	CATQTSGSRVEQFF	TGTGCCACCCAGACTAGCGGGAGTCGGGTTGAGCAGTTCTTC
TRBD2	16	TRBV6-1	NA	TRBJ2-3	CASSALTSGSTDTQYF	TGTGCCAGCAGTGCCCTGACTAGCGGGAGCACAGATACGCAGTATTTT
NA	15	TRBV7-8	few	TRBJ2-1	CASSLATSSYNEQFF	TGTGCCAGCAGCTTAGCGACAAGCTCCTACAATGAGCAGTTCTTC
NA	13	TRBV19	NA	TRBJ1-5	CASSIDGGQPQHF	TGTGCCAGTAGTATAGACGGGGGTCAGCCCCAGCATTTT
TRBD1	15	TRBV4-1	NA	TRBJ2-1	CASSQDGQDGDEQFF	TGCGCCAGCAGCCAAGACGGACAGGACGGCGATGAGCAGTTCTTC
TRBD2	15	TRBV19	NA	TRBJ2-3	CASSILAGVADTQYF	TGTGCCAGTAGTATACTAGCGGGAGTGGCAGATACGCAGTATTTT
TRBD2	15	TRBV6-6	NA	TRBJ2-3	CASSDSGTSADTQYF	TGTGCCAGCAGTGACTCCGGGACTAGCGCAGATACGCAGTATTTT
NA	13	TRBV5-1	NA	TRBJ2-7	CASSLTGFLEQYF	TGCGCCAGCAGCTTAACAGGATTCCTCGAGCAGTACTTC
TRBD1	13	TRBV7-9	NA	TRBJ1-1	CASSFLQGSKAFF	TGTGCCAGCAGCTTTTTACAGGGGTCTAAAGCTTTCTTT
TRBD1	17	TRBV7-9	NA	TRBJ2-2	CASSAFRGQGDTGELFF	TGTGCCAGCAGCGCGTTTCGTGGACAGGGGGACACCGGGGAGCTGTTTTTT
NA	13	TRBV7-9	few	TRBJ2-7	CASSLRSPGEQYF	TGTGCCAGCAGCTTAAGGTCTCCGGGAGAGCAGTACTTC